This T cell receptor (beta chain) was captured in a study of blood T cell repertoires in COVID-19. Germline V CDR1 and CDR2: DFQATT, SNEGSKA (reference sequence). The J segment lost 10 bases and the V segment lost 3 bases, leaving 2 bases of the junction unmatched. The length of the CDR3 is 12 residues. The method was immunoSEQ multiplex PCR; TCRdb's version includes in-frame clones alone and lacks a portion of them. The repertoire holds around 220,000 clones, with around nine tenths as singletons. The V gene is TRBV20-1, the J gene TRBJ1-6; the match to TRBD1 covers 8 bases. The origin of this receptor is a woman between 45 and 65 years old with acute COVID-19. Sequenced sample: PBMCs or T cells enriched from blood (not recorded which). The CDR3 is CSASNRGSPLHF. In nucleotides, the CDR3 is TGCAGTGCTAGTAACAGGGGGTCACCCCTCCACTTT.